This T cell receptor beta chain was found in a study of T-cell reconstitution after alpha-beta-depleted transplantation in children. Unique molecular identifiers were incorporated into the prepared TCRbeta library. MiXCR, run by TCRdb on the PCR reads, gives a single entry per CDR3 protein. The sample consists of about 500,000 distinct CDR3 sequences, approximately 32% of them appearing once. This receptor was obtained from a human donor who donated a stem cell graft to a child with aplastic anemia. This specimen was PBMCs from the stem cell graft donor, taken from the stem cell graft.

In DNA, the CDR3 is TGTGCCAGCAGCAAAGTTGAGGGGCATTCCTATGGCTACACCTTC. Its protein is CASSKVEGHSYGYTF. This chain uses TRBV7-9 with TRBJ1-2; TRBD1 might be the D (5 bases). Germline loops: CDR1 SEHNR, CDR2 FQNEAQ (reference sequence). V lost 5 bases and J lost 4, with 17 bases in between. CDR3 length: 15 amino acids.